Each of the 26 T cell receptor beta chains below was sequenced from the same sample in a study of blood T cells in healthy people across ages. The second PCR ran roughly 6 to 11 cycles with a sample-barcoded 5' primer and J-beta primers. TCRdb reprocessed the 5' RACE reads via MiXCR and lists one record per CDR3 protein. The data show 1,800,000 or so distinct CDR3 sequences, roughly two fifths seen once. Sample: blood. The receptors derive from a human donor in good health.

The CDR3 region is CASSPLLAGETQYF. CDR3 sequence (DNA): TGTGCCAGCAGCCCTCTGCTAGCGGGCGAGACCCAGTACTTC. The chain uses TRBV7-2 and TRBJ2-5; 8 bases are shared with TRBD2. The CDR3 contains 14 residues. J was trimmed by 5 bases and V by 5 bases; bases with no gene match: 7. Germline values: CDR1 SGHTA, CDR2 FQGNSA.

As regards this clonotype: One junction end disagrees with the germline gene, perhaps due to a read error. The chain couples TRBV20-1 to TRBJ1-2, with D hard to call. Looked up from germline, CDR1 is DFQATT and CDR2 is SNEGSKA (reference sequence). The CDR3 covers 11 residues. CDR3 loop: CSTSPGTSYTF. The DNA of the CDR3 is TGCAGTACTAGCCCAGGCACTAGCTACACCTTC.

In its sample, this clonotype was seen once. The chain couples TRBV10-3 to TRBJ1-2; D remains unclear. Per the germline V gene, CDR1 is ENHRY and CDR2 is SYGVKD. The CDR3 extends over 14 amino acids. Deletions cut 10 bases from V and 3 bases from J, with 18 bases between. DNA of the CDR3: TGTGCCACCCAGAAGAGCTCCAAGGACTATGGCTACACCTTC. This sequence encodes CATQKSSKDYGYTF.

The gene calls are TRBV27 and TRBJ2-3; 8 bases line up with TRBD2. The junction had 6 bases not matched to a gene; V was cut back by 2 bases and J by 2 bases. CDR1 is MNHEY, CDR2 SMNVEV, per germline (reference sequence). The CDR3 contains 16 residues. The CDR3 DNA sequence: TGTGCCAGCAGTTTAATAGGCGGGGGGTCCACAGATACGCAGTATTTT. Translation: CASSLIGGGSTDTQYF.

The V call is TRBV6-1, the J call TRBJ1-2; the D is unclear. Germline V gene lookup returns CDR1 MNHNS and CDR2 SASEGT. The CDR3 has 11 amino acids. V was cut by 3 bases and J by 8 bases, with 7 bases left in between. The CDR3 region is CASSEEYGYTF. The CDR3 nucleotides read TGTGCCAGCAGTGAGGAATACGGCTACACCTTC.

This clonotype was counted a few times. The CDR3, as DNA: TGTGCCAGCAGTTTATATCCGACTAGCGCTGGCGAGCAGTACTTC. Protein: CASSLYPTSAGEQYF. V gene TRBV27 combines with J gene TRBJ2-7, with TRBD2 identical over 8 bases. The trim removed 1 base at V and 6 bases at J, leaving 8 bases unmatched. The CDR3 length is 15 residues. Germline loops: CDR1 MNHEY, CDR2 SMNVEV (reference sequence).

CDR3 in DNA: TGTGCCAGCAGGGTGAGTACGCAGTATTTT. Encoded protein: CASRVSTQYF. The rearrangement joins TRBV2 to TRBJ2-3; D is unresolved. The germline gives CDR1 SNHLY, CDR2 FYNNEI. The CDR3 totals 10 residues. With 6 bases removed from V and 8 bases from J, the gap between germline ends came to 6 bases.

As DNA, the CDR3 is TGCGCCAGCAGCCAAGAGTGGACGCCTGGCTACGAGCAGTACTTC. Its translation: CASSQEWTPGYEQYF. The chain joins TRBV4-1 to TRBJ2-1, with D unresolved. The J call may be faulty, since TRBJ2-7 better matches the DNA end. This CDR3 has 15 amino acids. The germline gives CDR1 MGHRA, CDR2 YSYEKL.

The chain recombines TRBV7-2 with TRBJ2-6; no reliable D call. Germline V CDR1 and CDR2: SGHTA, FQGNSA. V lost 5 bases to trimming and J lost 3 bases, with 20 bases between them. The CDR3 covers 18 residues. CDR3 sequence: CASSPIRVIGVGANVLTF. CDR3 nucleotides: TGTGCCAGCAGCCCGATACGGGTGATAGGAGTTGGGGCCAACGTCCTGACTTTC.

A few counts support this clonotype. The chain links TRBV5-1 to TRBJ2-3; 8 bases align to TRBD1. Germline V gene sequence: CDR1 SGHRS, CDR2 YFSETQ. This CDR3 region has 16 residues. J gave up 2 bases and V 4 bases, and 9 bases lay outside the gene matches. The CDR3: CASSPGGTGVTDTQYF. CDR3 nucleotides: TGCGCCAGCAGCCCCGGAGGGACAGGAGTCACAGATACGCAGTATTTT.

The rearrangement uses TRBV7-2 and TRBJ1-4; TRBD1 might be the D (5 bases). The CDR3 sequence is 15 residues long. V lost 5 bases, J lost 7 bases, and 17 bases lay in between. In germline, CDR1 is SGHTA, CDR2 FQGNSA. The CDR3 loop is CASSPRVGEGEKLFF. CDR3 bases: TGTGCCAGCAGCCCCCGTGTAGGGGAGGGTGAAAAACTGTTTTTT. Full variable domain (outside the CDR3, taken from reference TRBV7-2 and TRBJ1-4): GAGVSQSPSNKVTEKGKDVELRCDPISGHTALYWYRQSLGQGLEFLIYFQGNSAPDKSGLPSDRFSAERTGGSVSTLTIQRTQQEDSAVYLCASSPRVGEGEKLFFGSGTQLSVL.

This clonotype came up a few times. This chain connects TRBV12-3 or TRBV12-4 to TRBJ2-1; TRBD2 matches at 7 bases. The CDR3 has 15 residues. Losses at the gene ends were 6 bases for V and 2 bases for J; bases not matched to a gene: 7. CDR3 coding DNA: TGTGCCAGCAGAGTAGCGGGTAATCCCTACAATGAGCAGTTCTTC. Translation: CASRVAGNPYNEQFF.

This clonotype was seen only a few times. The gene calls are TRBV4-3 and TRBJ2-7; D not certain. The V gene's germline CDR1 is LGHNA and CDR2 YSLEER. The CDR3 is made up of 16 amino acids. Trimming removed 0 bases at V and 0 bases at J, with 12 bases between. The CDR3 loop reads CASSQDYTVSSYEQYF. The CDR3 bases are TGCGCCAGCAGCCAAGATTATACAGTTAGCTCCTACGAGCAGTACTTC.

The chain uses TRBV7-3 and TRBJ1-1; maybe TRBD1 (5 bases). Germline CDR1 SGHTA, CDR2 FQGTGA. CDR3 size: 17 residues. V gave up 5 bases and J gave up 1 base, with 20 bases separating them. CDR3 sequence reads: CASSPRIFNGGNTEAFF. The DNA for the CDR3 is TGTGCCAGCAGCCCTCGAATTTTTAATGGGGGGAACACTGAAGCTTTCTTT.

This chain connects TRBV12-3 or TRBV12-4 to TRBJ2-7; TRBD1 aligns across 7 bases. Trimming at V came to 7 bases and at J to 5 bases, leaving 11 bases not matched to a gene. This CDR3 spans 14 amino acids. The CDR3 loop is CASTLTGSLDEQYF. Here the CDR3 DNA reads TGTGCCAGCACCCTGACAGGGAGCTTGGACGAGCAGTACTTC.

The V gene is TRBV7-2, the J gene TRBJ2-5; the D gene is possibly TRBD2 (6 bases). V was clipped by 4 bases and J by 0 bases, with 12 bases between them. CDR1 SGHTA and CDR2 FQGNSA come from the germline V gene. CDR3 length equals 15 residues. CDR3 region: CASSWTNTYQETQYF. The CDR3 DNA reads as TGTGCCAGCAGCTGGACTAATACGTACCAAGAGACCCAGTACTTC.

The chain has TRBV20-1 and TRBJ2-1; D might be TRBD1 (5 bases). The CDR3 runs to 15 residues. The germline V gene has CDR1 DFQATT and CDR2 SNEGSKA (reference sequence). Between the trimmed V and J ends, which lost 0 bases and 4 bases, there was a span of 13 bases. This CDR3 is CSAREAGKQYNEQFF. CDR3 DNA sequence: TGCAGTGCTAGAGAAGCAGGGAAACAATACAATGAGCAGTTCTTC.

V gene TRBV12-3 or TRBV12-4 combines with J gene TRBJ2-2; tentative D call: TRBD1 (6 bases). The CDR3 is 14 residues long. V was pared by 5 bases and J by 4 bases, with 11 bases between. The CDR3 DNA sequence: TGTGCCAGCAGTGTACAGGGTTCCACCGGGGAGCTGTTTTTT. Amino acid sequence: CASSVQGSTGELFF.

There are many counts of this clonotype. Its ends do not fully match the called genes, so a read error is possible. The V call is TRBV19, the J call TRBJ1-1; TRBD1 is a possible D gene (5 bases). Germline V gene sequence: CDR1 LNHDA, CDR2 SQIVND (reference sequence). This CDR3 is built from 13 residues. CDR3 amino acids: CASSDRLNTEAFF. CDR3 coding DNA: TGCGCCAGCAGCGACAGACTGAACACTGAAGCTTTCTTT.

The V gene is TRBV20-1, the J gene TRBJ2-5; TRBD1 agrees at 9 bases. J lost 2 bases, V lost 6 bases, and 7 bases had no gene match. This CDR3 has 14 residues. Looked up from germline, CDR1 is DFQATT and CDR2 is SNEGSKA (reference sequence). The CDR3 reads CSAVSGTGQETQYF. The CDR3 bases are TGCAGTGCCGTTTCCGGGACAGGGCAAGAGACCCAGTACTTC.

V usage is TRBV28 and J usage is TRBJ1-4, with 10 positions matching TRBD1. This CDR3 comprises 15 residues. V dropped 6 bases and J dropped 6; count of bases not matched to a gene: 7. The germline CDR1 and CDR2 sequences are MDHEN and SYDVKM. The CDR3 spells CASSLLGQGDEKLFF. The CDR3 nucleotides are TGTGCCAGCAGCCTCCTCGGACAGGGGGATGAAAAACTGTTTTTT.

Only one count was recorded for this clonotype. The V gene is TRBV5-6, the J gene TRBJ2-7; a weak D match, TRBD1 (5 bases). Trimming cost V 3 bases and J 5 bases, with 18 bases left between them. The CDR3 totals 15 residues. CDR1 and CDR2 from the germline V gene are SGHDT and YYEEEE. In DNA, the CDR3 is TGTGCCAGCAGCTCTCTTCACGACAGCCGGAACGAGCAGTACTTC. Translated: CASSSLHDSRNEQYF.

CDR3 sequence reads: CASRDSRAYGYTF. In DNA, the CDR3 is TGTGCCAGCAGAGATAGCAGGGCGTATGGCTACACCTTC. The chain has TRBV7-9 and TRBJ1-2; weak D call: TRBD1 (5 bases). The CDR3 covers 13 residues. V was trimmed by 6 bases and J by 5 bases, leaving 13 bases between them. Germline CDR1 SEHNR, CDR2 FQNEAQ (reference sequence). Full variable domain (missing parts from reference TRBV7-9 and TRBJ1-2): DTGVSQNPRHKITKRGQNVTFRCDPISEHNRLYWYRQTLGQGPEFLTYFQNEAQLEKSRLLSDRFSAERPKGSFSTLEIQRTEQGDSAMYLCASRDSRAYGYTFGSGTRLTVV.

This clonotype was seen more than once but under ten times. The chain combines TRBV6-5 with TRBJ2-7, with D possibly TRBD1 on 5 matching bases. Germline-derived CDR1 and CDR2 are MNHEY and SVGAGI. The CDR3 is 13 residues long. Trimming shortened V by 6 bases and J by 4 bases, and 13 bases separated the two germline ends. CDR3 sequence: CASSRDLRYEQYF. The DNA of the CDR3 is TGTGCCAGCAGCAGGGATCTCCGGTACGAGCAGTACTTC.

In nucleotides, the CDR3 is TGCAGTGTTAGCCCCTGGGGCGACAGGGGGTACGAGCAGTACTTC. Protein sequence: CSVSPWGDRGYEQYF. The V call is TRBV20-1, the J call TRBJ2-4; 9 bases agree with TRBD1. The better agreement between TRBJ2-7 and the DNA end casts doubt on the J call. The CDR3 loop spans 15 amino acids. Germline loops: CDR1 DFQATT, CDR2 SNEGSKA (reference sequence).

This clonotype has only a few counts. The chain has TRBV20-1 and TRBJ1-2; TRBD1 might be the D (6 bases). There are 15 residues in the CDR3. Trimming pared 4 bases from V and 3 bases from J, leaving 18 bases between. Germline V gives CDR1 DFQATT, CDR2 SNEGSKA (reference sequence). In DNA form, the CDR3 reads TGCAGTGCTATATTGCTGGAGGGGGAGGACTATGGCTACACCTTC. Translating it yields CSAILLEGEDYGYTF.